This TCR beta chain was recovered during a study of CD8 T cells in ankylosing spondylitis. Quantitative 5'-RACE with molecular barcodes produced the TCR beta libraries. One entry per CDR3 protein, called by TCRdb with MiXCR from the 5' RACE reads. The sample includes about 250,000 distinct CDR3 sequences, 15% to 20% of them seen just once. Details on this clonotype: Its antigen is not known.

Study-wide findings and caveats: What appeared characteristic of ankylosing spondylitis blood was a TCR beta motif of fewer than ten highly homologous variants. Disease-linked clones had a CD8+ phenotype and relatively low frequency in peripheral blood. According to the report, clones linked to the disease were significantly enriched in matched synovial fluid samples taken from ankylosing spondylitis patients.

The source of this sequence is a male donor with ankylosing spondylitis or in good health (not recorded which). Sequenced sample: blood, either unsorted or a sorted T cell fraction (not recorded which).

The CDR3 is CSASGTLVGSYEQYF. CDR3 nucleotide sequence: TGCAGTGCTAGCGGTACCCTCGTAGGCTCCTACGAGCAGTACTTC. The gene calls are TRBV20-1 and TRBJ2-7, with D hard to call. The CDR3 totals 15 residues. V was shortened by 3 bases and J by 0 bases, with 15 bases between the two germline ends. Germline lookup yields CDR1 DFQATT and CDR2 SNEGSKA (reference sequence).